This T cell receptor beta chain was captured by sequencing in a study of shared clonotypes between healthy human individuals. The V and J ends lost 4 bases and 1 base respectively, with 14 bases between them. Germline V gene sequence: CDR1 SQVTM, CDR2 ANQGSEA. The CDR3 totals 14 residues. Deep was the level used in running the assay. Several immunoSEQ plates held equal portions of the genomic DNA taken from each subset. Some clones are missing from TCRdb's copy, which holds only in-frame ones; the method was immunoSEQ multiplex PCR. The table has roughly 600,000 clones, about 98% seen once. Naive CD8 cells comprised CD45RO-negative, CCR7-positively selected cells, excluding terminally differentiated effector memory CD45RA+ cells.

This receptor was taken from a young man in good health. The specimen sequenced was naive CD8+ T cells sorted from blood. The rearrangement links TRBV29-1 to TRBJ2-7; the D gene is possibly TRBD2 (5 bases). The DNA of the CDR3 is TGCAGCGTTGTACCCGGGATAGTTTCCTACGAGCAGTACTTC. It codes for CSVVPGIVSYEQYF.